This is a list of T cell receptor beta chains from one sample in a study of blood T cell repertoires in COVID-19. Clones were sequenced by immunoSEQ multiplex PCR, and TCRdb holds only the in-frame ones, with some missing. The sample has around 420,000 clones, roughly 86% seen once; the top ten hold approximately 2.1%. Sequencing used PBMCs or T cells enriched from blood (not recorded which). These receptors came from a woman in her thirties or forties with acute COVID-19. The CDR3 runs from the conserved cysteine through the conserved F or W. A D gene is named only where the DNA matches it firmly. Rows may omit the clone size; those that give it use once, few, many or a size class.

TRBJ1-2	TRBV19	.	TRBD1	CASRTNRDSGGYTF	TGTGCCAGTAGGACGAACCGGGACAGTGGCGGCTACACCTTC
TRBJ1-2	TRBV9	many	.	CASSVYVGGGVGYTF	TGTGCCAGCAGCGTTTACGTTGGAGGGGGGGTCGGCTACACCTTC
TRBJ1-2	TRBV19	.	.	CASRDTLKYNYGYTF	TGTGCCAGTAGGGACACGTTGAAGTACAACTATGGCTACACCTTC
TRBJ1-2	TRBV24-1	.	TRBD1	CATSDTGGGYGYTF	TGTGCCACCAGTGATACAGGGGGCGGGTATGGCTACACCTTC
TRBJ2-3	TRBV5-4	.	TRBD2	CASSGLVGTDTQYF	TGTGCCAGCAGCGGACTAGTCGGGACAGATACGCAGTATTTT
TRBJ1-2	TRBV6-5	.	.	CASSQQNYGYTF	TGTGCCAGCAGCCAACAGAACTATGGCTACACCTTC
TRBJ2-1	TRBV7-2	.	.	CASSAQTAPASREQFF	TGTGCCAGCAGCGCCCAGACAGCGCCGGCCAGTCGTGAGCAGTTCTTC
TRBJ2-7	TRBV5-1	.	.	CASSLESGNYEQYF	TGCGCCAGCAGCTTGGAGTCAGGGAATTACGAGCAGTACTTC
TRBJ1-1	TRBV5-1	.	.	CASSLNSARPNTEAFF	TGCGCCAGCAGCTTGAATAGCGCCCGACCGAACACTGAAGCTTTCTTT
TRBJ2-7	TRBV6-5	.	.	CASSYSTISSYEQYF	TGTGCCAGCAGTTACTCCACGATTAGCTCCTACGAGCAGTACTTC
TRBJ2-7	TRBV2	.	TRBD1	CASSEGPGQELYEQYF	TGTGCCAGCAGTGAAGGACCGGGACAGGAACTCTACGAGCAGTACTTC
TRBJ2-7	TRBV7-9	.	.	CASSLSGGGYEQYF	TGTGCCAGCAGCTTAAGTGGGGGAGGTTACGAGCAGTACTTC
TRBJ2-3	TRBV15	.	.	CATSSGQYSTDTQYF	TGTGCCACCAGCAGCGGACAGTATAGCACAGATACGCAGTATTTT
TRBJ2-3	TRBV2	.	.	CASSQDTDTQYF	TGTGCCAGCAGTCAGGACACAGATACGCAGTATTTT
TRBJ2-7	TRBV5-5	once	.	CASSATSDRSYEQYF	TGTGCCAGCAGCGCTACGAGCGACAGGTCCTACGAGCAGTACTTC
TRBJ2-7	TRBV9	.	.	CASSPSTSYEQYF	TGTGCCAGCAGCCCGTCCACTTCCTACGAGCAGTACTTC
TRBJ1-1	TRBV4-1	.	TRBD1	CASSPLRGQGQTEAFF	TGCGCCAGCAGCCCCCTGAGGGGACAGGGACAAACAGAAGCTTTCTTT
TRBJ2-7	TRBV19	.	TRBD1	CASSTDRDSYEQYF	TGTGCCAGTAGTACGGACAGGGATTCCTACGAGCAGTACTTC
TRBJ1-4	TRBV11-2	.	TRBD1	CASSFFRGDEKLFF	TGTGCCAGCAGCTTTTTCAGGGGGGATGAAAAACTGTTTTTT
TRBJ1-1	TRBV27	.	.	CASSLGLNTEAFF	TGTGCCAGCAGTTTAGGGCTGAACACTGAAGCTTTCTTT
TRBJ2-5	TRBV13	.	TRBD2	CASSSRGGKTQYF	TGTGCCAGCAGCTCCCGCGGGGGGAAGACCCAGTACTTC
TRBJ1-2	TRBV6-5	.	.	CASSQNRDGYTF	TGTGCCAGCAGCCAGAACAGGGATGGCTACACCTTC
TRBJ1-4	TRBV5-4	.	.	CASSSAQDRKLFF	TGTGCCAGCAGCTCGGCCCAAGACAGGAAACTGTTTTTT